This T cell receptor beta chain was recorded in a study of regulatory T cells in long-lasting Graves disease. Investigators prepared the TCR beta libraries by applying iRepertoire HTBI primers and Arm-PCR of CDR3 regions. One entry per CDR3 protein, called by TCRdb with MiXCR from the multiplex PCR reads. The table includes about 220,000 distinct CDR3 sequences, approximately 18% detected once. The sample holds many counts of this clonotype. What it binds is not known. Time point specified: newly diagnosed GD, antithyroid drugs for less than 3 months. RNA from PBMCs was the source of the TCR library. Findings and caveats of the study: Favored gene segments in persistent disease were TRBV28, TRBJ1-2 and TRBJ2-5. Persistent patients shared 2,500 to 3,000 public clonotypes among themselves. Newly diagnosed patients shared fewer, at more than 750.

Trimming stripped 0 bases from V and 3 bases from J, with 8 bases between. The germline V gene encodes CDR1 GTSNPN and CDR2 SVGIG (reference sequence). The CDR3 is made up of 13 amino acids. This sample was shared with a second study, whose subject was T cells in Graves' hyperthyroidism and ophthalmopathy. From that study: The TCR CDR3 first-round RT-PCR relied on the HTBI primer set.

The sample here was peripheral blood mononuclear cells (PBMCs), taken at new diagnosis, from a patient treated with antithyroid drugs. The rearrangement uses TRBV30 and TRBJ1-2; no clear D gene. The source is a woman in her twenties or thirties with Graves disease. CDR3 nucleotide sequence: TGTGCCTGGAGTGTAGGCTGGGACTATGGCTACACCTTC. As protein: CAWSVGWDYGYTF.